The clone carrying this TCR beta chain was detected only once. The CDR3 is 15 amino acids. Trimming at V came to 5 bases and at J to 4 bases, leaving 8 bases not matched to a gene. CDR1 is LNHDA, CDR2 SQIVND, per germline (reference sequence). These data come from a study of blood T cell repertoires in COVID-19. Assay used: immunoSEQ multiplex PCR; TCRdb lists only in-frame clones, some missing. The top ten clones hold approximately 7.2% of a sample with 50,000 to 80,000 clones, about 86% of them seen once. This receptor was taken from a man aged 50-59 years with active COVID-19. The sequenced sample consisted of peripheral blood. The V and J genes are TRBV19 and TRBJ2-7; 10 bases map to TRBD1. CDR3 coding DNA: TGTGCCAGTAGTTACGGGACAGGGGTTCTATACGAGCAGTACTTC. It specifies CASSYGTGVLYEQYF.